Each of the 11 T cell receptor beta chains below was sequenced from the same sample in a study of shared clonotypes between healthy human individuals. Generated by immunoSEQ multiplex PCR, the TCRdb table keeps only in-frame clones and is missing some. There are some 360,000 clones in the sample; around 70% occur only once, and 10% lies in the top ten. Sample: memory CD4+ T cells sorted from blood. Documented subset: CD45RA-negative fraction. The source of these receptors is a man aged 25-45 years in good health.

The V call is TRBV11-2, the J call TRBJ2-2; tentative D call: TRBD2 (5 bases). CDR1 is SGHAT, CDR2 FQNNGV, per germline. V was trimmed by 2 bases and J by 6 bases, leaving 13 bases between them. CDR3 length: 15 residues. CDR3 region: CASSLLRARPGELFF. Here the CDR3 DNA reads TGTGCCAGCAGCTTATTGAGGGCCCGTCCCGGGGAGCTGTTTTTT.

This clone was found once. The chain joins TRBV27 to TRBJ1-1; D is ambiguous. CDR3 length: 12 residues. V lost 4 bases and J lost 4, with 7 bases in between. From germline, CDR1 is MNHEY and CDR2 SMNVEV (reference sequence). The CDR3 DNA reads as TGTGCCAGCAGTTCTTTGTCCACTGAAGCTTTCTTT. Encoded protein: CASSSLSTEAFF.

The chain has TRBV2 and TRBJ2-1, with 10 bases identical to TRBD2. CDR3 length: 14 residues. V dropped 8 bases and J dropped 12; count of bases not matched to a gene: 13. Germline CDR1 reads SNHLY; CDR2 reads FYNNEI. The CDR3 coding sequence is TGTGCCAGCGCCCTGGGAGCGGGAGGGTCGGCGCAGTTCTTC. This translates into CASALGAGGSAQFF.

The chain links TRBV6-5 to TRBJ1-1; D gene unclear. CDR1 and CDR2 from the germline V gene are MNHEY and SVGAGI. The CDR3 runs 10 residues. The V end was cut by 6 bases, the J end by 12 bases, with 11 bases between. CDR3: CASRLTESFF. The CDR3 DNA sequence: TGTGCCAGCAGACTGACGGAGTCTTTCTTT.

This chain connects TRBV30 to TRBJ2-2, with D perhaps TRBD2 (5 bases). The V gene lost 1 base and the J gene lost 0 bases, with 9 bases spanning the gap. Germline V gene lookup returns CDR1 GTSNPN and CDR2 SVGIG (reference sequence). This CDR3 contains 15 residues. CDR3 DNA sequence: TGTGCCTGGAGTGCGGGGAGATCGAACACCGGGGAGCTGTTTTTT. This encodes CAWSAGRSNTGELFF. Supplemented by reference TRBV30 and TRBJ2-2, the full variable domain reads SQTIHQWPATLVQPVGSPLSLECTVEGTSNPNLYWYRQAAGRGLQLLFYSVGIGQISSEVPQNLSASRPQDRQFILSSKKLLLSDSGFYLCAWSAGRSNTGELFFGEGSRLTVL.

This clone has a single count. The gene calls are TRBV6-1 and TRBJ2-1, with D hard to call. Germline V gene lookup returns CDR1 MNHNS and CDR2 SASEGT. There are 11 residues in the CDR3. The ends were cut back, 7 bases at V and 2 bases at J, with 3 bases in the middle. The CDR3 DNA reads TGTGCCAGCATGGCCTACAATGAGCAGTTCTTC. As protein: CASMAYNEQFF.

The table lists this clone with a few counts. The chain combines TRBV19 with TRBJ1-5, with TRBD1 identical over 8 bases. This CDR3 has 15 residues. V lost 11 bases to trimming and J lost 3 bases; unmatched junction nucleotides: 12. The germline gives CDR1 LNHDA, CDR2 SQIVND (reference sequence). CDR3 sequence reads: CASEGRGRDNQPQHF. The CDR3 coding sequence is TGTGCCTCTGAGGGCAGGGGGCGAGACAATCAGCCCCAGCATTTT.

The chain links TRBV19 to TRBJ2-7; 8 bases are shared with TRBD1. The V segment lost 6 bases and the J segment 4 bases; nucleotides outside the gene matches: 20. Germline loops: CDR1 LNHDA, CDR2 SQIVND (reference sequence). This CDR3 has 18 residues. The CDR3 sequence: CASSATLPGGRSQYEQYF. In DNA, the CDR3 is TGTGCCAGTAGCGCTACCCTACCAGGGGGCAGATCTCAGTACGAGCAGTACTTC.

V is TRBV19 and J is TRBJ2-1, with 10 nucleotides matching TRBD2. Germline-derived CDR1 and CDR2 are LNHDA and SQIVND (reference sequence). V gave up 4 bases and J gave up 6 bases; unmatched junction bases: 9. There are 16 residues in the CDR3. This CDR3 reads CASSTVPSGRFNEQFF. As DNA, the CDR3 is TGTGCCAGTAGTACCGTACCTAGCGGGAGATTCAATGAGCAGTTCTTC.

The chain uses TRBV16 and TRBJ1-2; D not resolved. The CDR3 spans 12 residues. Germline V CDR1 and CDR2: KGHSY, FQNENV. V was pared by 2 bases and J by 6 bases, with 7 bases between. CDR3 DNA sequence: TGTGCCAGCAGCCAACGCCTGCATGGCTACACCTTC. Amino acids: CASSQRLHGYTF.

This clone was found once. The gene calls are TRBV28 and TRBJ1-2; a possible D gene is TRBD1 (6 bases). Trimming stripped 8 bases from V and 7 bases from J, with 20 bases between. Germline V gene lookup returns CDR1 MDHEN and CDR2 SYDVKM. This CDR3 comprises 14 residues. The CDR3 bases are TGTGCCAGCGGTACCGATTCGGGGGCTCGTGGCTACACCTTC. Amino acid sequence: CASGTDSGARGYTF.